This T cell receptor (beta chain) was identified during a study of shared clonotypes between healthy human individuals. As concerns this clone: What it recognizes is unknown.

Produced via immunoSEQ multiplex PCR; TCRdb's table is partial and in-frame only. The repertoire holds about half a million clones, with around 75% as singletons. Study observations and caveats: Blood was the only sampled material, and tissue repertoires likely differ.

The sequencing sample was made of PBMCs. The clonotype was recovered from a woman aged 40 to 50 in good health. Some clones in this sample may be carry-over from other donors' samples.

CDR3 bases: TGTGCCAGCACAACCAGACGGGAGAACACTGAAGCTTTCTTT. Protein product: CASTTRRENTEAFF. J is TRBJ1-1 and V is TRBV2; D gene uncertain. V lost 7 bases and J lost 1, with 13 bases in between. CDR1 and CDR2 (germline): SNHLY, FYNNEI. CDR3 length equals 14 residues. Full variable domain (rest looked up from reference TRBV2 and TRBJ1-1): EPEVTQTPSHQVTQMGQEVILRCVPISNHLYFYWYRQILGQKVEFLVSFYNNEISEKSEIFDDQFSVERPDGSNFTLKIRSTKLEDSAMYFCASTTRRENTEAFFGQGTRLTVV.